This TCR beta chain stems from a study of neurological immune-mediated disorders. The CDR3 extends over 14 amino acids. The V and J ends lost 4 bases and 2 bases respectively, with 12 bases between them. In germline, CDR1 is SGHDT, CDR2 YYEEEE. MiXCR, applied by TCRdb to the 5' RACE reads, yields one record per CDR3 protein. Among about 120,000 distinct CDR3 sequences listed, roughly 3.2% were seen once. This clonotype showed up just a few times. The sample consisted of PBMCs. This receptor was obtained from a woman aged 25 to 39 with multiple sclerosis. The V gene is TRBV5-6, the J gene TRBJ1-2; D uncertain. This CDR3 is CASSPGPRNYGYTF. DNA of the CDR3: TGTGCCAGCAGCCCCGGACCACGAAACTATGGCTACACCTTC.